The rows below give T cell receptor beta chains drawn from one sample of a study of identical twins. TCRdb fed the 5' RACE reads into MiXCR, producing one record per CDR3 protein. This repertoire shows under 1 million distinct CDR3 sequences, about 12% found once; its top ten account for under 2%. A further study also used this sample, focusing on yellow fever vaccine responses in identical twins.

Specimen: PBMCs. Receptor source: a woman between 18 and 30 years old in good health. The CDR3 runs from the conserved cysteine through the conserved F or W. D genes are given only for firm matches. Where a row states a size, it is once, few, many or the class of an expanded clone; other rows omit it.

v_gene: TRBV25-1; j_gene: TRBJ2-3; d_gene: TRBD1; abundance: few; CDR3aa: CASSESGTGRTDTQYF; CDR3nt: TGTGCCAGCAGTGAATCTGGGACAGGACGCACAGATACGCAGTATTTT
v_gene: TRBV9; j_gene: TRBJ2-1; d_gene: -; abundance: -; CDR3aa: CASSPRGGAPADEQFF; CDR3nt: TGTGCCAGCAGCCCAAGGGGCGGGGCCCCGGCGGATGAGCAGTTCTTC
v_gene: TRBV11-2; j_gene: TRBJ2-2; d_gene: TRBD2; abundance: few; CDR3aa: CASSARLAGYPNTGELFF; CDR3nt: TGTGCCAGCAGCGCCAGACTAGCGGGCTATCCGAACACCGGGGAGCTGTTTTTT
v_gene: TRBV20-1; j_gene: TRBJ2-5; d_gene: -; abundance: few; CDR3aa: CSASGPAVSAQYF; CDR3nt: TGCAGTGCTAGTGGCCCGGCGGTATCGGCCCAGTACTTC
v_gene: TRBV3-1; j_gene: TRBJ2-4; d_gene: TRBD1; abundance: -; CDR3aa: CASSPRQGKAKNIQYF; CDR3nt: TGTGCCAGCAGCCCCCGACAGGGGAAGGCCAAAAACATTCAGTACTTC
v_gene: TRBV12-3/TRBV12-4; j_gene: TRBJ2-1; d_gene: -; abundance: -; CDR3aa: CASSFSLISYNEQFF; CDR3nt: TGTGCCAGCAGTTTCTCCCTCATCTCCTACAATGAGCAGTTCTTC
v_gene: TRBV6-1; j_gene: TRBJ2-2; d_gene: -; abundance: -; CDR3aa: CASSVNREIGTGELFF; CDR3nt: TGTGCCAGCAGTGTAAACAGGGAGATCGGAACCGGGGAGCTGTTTTTT
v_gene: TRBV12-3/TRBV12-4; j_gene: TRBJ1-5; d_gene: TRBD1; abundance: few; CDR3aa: CASSLLGTGDSNQPQHF; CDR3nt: TGTGCCAGCAGTTTACTCGGGACAGGCGATAGCAATCAGCCCCAGCATTTT
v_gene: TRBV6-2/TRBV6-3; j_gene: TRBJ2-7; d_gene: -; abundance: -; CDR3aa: CASTLDTSYEQYF; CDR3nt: TGTGCCAGCACACTAGACACCTCCTACGAGCAGTACTTC
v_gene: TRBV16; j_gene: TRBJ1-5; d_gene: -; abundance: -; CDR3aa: CASSPGYQPQHF; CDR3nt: TGTGCCAGCAGCCCGGGATATCAGCCCCAGCATTTT
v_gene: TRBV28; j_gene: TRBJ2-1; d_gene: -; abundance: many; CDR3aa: CASSLFTGVSYNEQFF; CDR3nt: TGTGCCAGCAGTTTATTTACGGGGGTCTCCTACAATGAGCAGTTCTTC
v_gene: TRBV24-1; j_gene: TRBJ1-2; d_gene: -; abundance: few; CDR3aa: CATSDRRDTHGYTF; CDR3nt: TGTGCCACCAGTGATCGGAGGGACACCCATGGCTACACCTTC
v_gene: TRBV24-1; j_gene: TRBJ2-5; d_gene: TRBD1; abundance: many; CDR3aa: CATSERTGTETQYF; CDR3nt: TGTGCCACCAGTGAACGGACAGGGACGGAGACCCAGTACTTC
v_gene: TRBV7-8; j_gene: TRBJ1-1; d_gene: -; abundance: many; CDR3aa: CASSLVGAGSEAFF; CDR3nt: TGTGCCAGCAGCTTAGTCGGGGCGGGCTCTGAAGCTTTCTTT
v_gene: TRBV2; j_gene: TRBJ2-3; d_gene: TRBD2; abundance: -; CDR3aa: CARTSGTTDTQYF; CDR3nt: TGTGCCAGAACTAGCGGGACCACAGATACGCAGTATTTT
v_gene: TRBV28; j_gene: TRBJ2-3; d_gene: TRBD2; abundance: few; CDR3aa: CASSSPGLVSADTQYF; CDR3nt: TGTGCCAGCAGTTCGCCGGGACTAGTGTCAGCCGATACGCAGTATTTT
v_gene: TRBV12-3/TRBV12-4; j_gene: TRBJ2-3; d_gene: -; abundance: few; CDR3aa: CASSYNRGRTDTQYF; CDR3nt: TGTGCCAGCAGTTATAATCGGGGGCGCACAGATACGCAGTATTTT
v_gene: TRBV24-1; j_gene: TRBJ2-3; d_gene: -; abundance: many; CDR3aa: CATSDSPPGEDTQYF; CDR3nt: TGTGCCACCAGTGACTCACCTCCAGGGGAAGATACGCAGTATTTT
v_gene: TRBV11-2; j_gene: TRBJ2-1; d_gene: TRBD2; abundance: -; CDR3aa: CASSLGTSGPFFGSYNEQFF; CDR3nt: TGTGCCAGCAGCTTAGGGACTAGCGGGCCTTTCTTCGGCTCCTACAATGAGCAGTTCTTC
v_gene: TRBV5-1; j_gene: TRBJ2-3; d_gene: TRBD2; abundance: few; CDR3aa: CASSLFPASGVTSTDTQYF; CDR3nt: TGCGCCAGCAGCTTGTTCCCCGCTAGCGGGGTGACTAGCACAGATACGCAGTATTTT
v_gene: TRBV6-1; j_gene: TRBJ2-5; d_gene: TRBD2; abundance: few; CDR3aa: CASSGTSGRQAETQYF; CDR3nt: TGTGCCAGCAGTGGGACTAGCGGGAGGCAGGCAGAGACCCAGTACTTC
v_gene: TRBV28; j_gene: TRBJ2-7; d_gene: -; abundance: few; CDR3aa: CASSLRWEGDEQYF; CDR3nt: TGTGCCAGCAGTTTACGGTGGGAAGGGGACGAGCAGTACTTC
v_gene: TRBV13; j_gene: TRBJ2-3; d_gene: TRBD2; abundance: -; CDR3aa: CASSSVRLAGGNTDTQYF; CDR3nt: TGTGCCAGCAGCTCAGTCCGACTAGCGGGGGGAAACACAGATACGCAGTATTTT
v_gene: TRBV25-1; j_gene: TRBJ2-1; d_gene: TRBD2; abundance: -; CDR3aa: CASSDGLAGLLNEQFF; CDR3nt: TGTGCCAGCAGTGATGGACTAGCGGGCCTGCTCAATGAGCAGTTCTTC
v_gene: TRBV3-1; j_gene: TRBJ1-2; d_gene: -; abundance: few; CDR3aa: CASSQEGWDGYTF; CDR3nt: TGTGCCAGCAGCCAAGAGGGGTGGGACGGCTACACCTTC
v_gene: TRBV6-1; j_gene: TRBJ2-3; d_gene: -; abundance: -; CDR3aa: CASSEFDGSSSTDTQYF; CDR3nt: TGTGCCAGCAGTGAGTTTGATGGTAGCTCTAGCACAGATACGCAGTATTTT
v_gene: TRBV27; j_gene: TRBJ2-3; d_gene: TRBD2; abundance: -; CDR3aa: CASSLRRGDNTQYF; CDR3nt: TGTGCCAGCAGTTTACGGCGGGGGGATAATACGCAGTATTTT
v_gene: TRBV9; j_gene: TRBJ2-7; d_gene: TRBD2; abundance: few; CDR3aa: CASSVEAGASGEQYF; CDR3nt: TGTGCCAGCAGCGTAGAGGCGGGAGCCTCTGGCGAGCAGTACTTC
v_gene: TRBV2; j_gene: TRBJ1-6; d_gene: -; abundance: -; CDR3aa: CASTPRGFSYNSPLHF; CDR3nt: TGTGCCAGCACCCCGAGGGGTTTCTCCTATAATTCACCCCTCCACTTT
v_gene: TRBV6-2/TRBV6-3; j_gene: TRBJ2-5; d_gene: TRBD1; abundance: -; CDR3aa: CASTPRDRGHQETQYF; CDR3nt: TGTGCCAGCACTCCGCGGGACAGGGGCCACCAAGAGACCCAGTACTTC
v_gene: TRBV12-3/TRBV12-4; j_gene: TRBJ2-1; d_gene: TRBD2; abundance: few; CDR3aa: CASSFRGGYHNEQFF; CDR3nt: TGTGCCAGCAGTTTCCGGGGGGGGTACCACAATGAGCAGTTCTTC
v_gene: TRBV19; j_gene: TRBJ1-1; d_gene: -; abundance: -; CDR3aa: CASSIMLDSLLNTEAFF; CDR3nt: TGTGCCAGTAGTATCATGTTGGACAGCCTATTGAACACTGAAGCTTTCTTT
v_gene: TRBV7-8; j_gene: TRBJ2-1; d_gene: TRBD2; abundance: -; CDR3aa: CASSLGRGLSGISYNEQFF; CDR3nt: TGTGCCAGCAGCTTGGGCAGGGGACTTAGCGGGATATCCTACAATGAGCAGTTCTTC
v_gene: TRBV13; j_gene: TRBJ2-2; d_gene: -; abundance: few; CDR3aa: CACRDKWNTGELFF; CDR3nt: TGTGCCTGCCGGGACAAATGGAACACCGGGGAGCTGTTTTTT
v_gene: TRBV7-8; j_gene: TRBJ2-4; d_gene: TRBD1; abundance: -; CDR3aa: CASSLARQGRAKNIQYF; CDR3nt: TGTGCCAGCAGCTTAGCCAGACAGGGGCGAGCCAAAAACATTCAGTACTTC
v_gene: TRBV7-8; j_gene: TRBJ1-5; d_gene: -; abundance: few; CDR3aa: CASSLGRPILDSNQPQHF; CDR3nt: TGTGCCAGCAGCTTAGGGAGACCTATTTTGGATAGCAATCAGCCCCAGCATTTT
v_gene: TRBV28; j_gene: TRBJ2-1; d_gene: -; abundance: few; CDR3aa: CACTRGSYNEQFF; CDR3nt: TGTGCCTGTACCCGGGGCTCCTACAATGAGCAGTTCTTC
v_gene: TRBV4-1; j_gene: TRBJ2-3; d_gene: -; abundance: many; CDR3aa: CASRPDRTSTDTQYF; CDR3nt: TGCGCCAGCAGACCCGACAGGACCTCCACAGATACGCAGTATTTT
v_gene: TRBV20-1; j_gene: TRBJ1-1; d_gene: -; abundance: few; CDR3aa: CSARVPGRGMNTEAFF; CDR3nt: TGCAGTGCTAGAGTGCCAGGGAGGGGTATGAACACTGAAGCTTTCTTT
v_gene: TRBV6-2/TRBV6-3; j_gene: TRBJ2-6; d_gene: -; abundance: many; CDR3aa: CASSYNFGANVLTF; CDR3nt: TGTGCCAGCAGTTACAACTTTGGGGCCAACGTCCTGACTTTC
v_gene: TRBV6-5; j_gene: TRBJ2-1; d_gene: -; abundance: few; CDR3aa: CASSYQGSNEQFF; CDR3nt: TGTGCCAGCAGTTACCAAGGATCCAATGAGCAGTTCTTC
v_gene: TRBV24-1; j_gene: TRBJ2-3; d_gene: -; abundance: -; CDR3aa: CATSDSRLVWFMQYF; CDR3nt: TGTGCCACCAGTGATTCCCGGTTGGTTTGGTTCATGCAGTATTTT
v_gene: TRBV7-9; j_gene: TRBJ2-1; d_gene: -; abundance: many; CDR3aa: CASSLDPGFQGYNEQFF; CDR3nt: TGTGCCAGCAGCTTAGATCCGGGGTTTCAGGGTTACAATGAGCAGTTCTTC
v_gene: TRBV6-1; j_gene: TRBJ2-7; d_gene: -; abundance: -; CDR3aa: CASRGLPYEQYF; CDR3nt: TGTGCCAGCAGGGGACTTCCCTACGAGCAGTACTTC
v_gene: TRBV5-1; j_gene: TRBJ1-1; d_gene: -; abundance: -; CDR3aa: CASQQGQAMNTEAFF; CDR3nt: TGCGCCAGCCAGCAAGGGCAGGCGATGAACACTGAAGCTTTCTTT
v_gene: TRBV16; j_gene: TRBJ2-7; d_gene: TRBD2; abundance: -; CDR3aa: CASSHAGLAGVGQYF; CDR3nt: TGTGCCAGCAGCCATGCGGGACTAGCGGGAGTGGGACAGTACTTC
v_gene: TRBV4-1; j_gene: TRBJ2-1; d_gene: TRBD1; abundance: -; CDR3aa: CASSQTEGTAISYNEQFF; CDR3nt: TGCGCCAGCAGCCAGACCGAAGGGACAGCTATCTCCTACAATGAGCAGTTCTTC
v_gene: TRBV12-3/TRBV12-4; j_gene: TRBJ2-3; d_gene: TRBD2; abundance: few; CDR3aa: CASSPPGSGGPGVSTDTQYF; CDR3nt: TGTGCCAGCAGTCCCCCGGGGAGCGGGGGCCCCGGGGTTAGCACAGATACGCAGTATTTT
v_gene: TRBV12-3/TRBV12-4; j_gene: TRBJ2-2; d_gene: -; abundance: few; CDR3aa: CASSFTQGGELFF; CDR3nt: TGTGCCAGCAGTTTTACCCAGGGCGGGGAGCTGTTTTTT
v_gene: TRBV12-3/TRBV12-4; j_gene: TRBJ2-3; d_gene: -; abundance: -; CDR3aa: CASSFRGSPLTDTQYF; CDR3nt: TGTGCCAGCAGTTTCCGGGGTAGCCCTCTCACAGATACGCAGTATTTT
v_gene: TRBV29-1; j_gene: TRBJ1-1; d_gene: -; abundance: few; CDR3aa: CSVGLRLNLNTEAFF; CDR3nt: TGCAGCGTTGGATTGAGACTGAACTTGAACACTGAAGCTTTCTTT
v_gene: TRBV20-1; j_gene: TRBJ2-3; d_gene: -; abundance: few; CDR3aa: CTLLGPGRTDTQYF; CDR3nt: TGCACCCTGCTAGGTCCAGGGCGCACAGATACGCAGTATTTT
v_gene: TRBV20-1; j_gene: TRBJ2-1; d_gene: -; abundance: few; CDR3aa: CSARPPGPKYNEQFF; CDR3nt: TGCAGTGCTAGACCCCCGGGACCCAAATACAATGAGCAGTTCTTC
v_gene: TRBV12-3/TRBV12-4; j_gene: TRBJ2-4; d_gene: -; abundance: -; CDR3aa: CASSLLGQIAKNIQYF; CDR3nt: TGTGCCAGCAGTCTACTCGGACAGATAGCCAAAAACATTCAGTACTTC
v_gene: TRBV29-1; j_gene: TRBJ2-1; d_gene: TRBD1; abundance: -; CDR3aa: CSVERTGNEQFF; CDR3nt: TGCAGCGTAGAAAGGACAGGGAATGAGCAGTTCTTC
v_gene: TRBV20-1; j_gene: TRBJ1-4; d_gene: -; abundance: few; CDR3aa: CSASEDSYNEKLFF; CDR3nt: TGCAGTGCTTCCGAGGACAGTTATAATGAAAAACTGTTTTTT
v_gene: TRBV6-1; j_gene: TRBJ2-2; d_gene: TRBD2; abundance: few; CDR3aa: CASSDSWGGGTGELFF; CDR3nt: TGTGCCAGCAGTGATTCCTGGGGGGGAGGCACCGGGGAGCTGTTTTTT